These 2 T cell receptor beta chains were sequenced from one sample in a study of T-cell memory formation after mild COVID-19. Each CDR3 protein gets one entry after TCRdb re-called the 5' RACE reads with MiXCR. The profile shows 190,000 or so distinct CDR3 sequences, 10% of them singletons. The sample taken for sequencing was PBMCs or a T cell subset sorted from them (not recorded which). The source is a man younger than 30 who had mild COVID-19 (a few samples of this study predate the infection). Cell type and time point are not known.

Only a few counts were recorded for this clonotype. The V and J genes are TRBV12-3 or TRBV12-4 and TRBJ2-3; TRBD1 aligns across 7 bases. The junction had 10 bases not matched to a gene; V was cut back by 5 bases and J by 5 bases. This CDR3 comprises 15 residues. Here the CDR3 DNA reads TGTGCCAGCAGTCTCCCCACAGGGGCTCAAGATACGCAGTATTTT. Amino acid sequence: CASSLPTGAQDTQYF.

CDR3 loop: CSARLEETNYGYTF. CDR3 bases: TGCAGTGCTAGGCTTGAGGAGACTAACTATGGCTACACCTTC. The genes are TRBV20-1 and TRBJ1-2; no clear D. This CDR3 region has 14 residues. V was trimmed by 3 bases and J by 0 bases, leaving 11 bases between them. CDR1 DFQATT and CDR2 SNEGSKA come from the germline V gene (reference sequence).